This TCR beta chain appears in the sequencing data of a study of shared clonotypes between healthy human individuals. Whole-study findings and limits: Sorted-subset samples were not fully sequenced, rarefaction indicated.

The ends lost 4 bases at V and 3 bases at J; junction bases unmatched: 7. Germline loops: CDR1 ENHRY, CDR2 SYGVKD. CDR3 length: 15 amino acids. Running of the assay took place at deep level. Original analysis: Junction-only immunoSEQ data arrived without quality scores, meaning filtering differed. Sequencing used immunoSEQ multiplex PCR; TCRdb keeps in-frame clones, though not all of them. V and J calls and clone size follow that table, whereas D and trimming were derived from the DNA. The sample lists about 96,000 clones, about 70% seen once, with about 50% in the top ten. As regards this clone: No antigen is known for it.

The clonotype was recovered from a man in his thirties or forties in good health. The material sequenced was memory CD8+ T cells sorted from blood. The subset denotes: CD45RO+ cells pooled with CCR7-negative TemRA cells. V and J are TRBV10-3 and TRBJ2-7; 9 bases align to TRBD1. The CDR3: CAISVPGQGIYEQYF. As DNA, the CDR3 is TGTGCCATCAGTGTCCCGGGACAGGGAATCTACGAGCAGTACTTC.